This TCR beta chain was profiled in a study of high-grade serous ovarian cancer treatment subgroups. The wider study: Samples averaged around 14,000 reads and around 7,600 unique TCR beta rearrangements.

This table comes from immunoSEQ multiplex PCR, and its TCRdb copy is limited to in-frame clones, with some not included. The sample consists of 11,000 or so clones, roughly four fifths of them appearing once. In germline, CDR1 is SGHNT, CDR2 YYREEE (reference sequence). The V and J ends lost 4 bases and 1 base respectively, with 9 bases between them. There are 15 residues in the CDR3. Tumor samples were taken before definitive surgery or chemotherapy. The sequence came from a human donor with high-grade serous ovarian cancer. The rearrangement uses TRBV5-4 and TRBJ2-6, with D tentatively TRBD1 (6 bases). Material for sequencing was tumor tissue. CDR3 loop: CASSQGTSGANVLTF. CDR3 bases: TGTGCCAGCAGCCAGGGGACATCTGGGGCCAACGTCCTGACTTTC.